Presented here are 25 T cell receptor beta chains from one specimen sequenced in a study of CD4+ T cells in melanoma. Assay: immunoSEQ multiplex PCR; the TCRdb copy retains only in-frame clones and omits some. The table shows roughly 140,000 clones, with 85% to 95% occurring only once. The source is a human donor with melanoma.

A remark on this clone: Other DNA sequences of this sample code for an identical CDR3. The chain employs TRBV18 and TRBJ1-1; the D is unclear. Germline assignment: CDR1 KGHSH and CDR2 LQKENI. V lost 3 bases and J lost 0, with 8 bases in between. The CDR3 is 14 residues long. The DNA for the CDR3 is TGTGCCAGCTCACCGGGGAGGATGAACACTGAAGCTTTCTTT. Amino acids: CASSPGRMNTEAFF. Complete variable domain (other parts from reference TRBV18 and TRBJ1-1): NAGVMQNPRHLVRRRGQEARLRCSPMKGHSHVYWYRQLPEEGLKFMVYLQKENIIDESGMPKERFSAEFPKEGPSILRIQQVVRGDSAAYFCASSPGRMNTEAFFGQGTRLTVV.

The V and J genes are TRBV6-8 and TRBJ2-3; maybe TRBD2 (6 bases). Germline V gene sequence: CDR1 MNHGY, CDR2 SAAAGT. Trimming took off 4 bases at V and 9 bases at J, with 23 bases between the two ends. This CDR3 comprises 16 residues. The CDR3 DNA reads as TGTGCCAGCAGTTTCATGACGGGGGTCCCCCACGGGACGCAGTATTTT. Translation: CASSFMTGVPHGTQYF.

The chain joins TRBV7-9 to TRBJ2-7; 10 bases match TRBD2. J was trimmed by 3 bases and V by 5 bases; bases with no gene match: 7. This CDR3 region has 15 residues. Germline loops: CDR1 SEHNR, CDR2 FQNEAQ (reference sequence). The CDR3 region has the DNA TGTGCCAGCAGCCAAGCTAGCGGGGGCTTCTACGAGCAGTACTTC. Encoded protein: CASSQASGGFYEQYF.

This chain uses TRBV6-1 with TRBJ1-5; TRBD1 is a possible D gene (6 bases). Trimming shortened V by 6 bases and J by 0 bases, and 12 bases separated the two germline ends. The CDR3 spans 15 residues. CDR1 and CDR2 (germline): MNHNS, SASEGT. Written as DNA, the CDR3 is TGTGCCAGCAGAAAGGGGGGGAATAGCAATCAGCCCCAGCATTTT. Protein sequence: CASRKGGNSNQPQHF.

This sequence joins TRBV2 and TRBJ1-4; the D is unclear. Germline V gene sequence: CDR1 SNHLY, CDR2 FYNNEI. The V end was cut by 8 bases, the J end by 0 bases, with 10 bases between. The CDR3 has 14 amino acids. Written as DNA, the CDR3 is TGTGCCAGCTTGAAATTGGCAACTAATGAAAAACTGTTTTTT. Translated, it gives CASLKLATNEKLFF.

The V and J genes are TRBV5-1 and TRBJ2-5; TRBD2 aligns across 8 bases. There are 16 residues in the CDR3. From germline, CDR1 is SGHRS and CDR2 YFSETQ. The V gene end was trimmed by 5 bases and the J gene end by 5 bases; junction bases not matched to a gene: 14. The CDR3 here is CASSGGYTGGHETQYF. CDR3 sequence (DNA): TGCGCCAGCAGTGGGGGATACACGGGGGGGCACGAGACCCAGTACTTC.

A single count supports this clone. This CDR3 is CASSGTGDYGYTF. CDR3 DNA: TGCGCCAGCAGCGGGACAGGGGACTATGGCTACACCTTC. The chain joins TRBV5-1 to TRBJ1-2; 10 bases are shared with TRBD1. The V segment lost 4 bases and the J segment 3 bases; nucleotides outside the gene matches: 0. The CDR3 extends over 13 amino acids. Germline V gives CDR1 SGHRS, CDR2 YFSETQ.

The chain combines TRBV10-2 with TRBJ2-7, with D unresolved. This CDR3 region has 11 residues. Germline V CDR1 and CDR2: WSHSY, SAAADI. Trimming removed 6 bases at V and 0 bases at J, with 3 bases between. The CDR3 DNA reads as TGCGCCAGCAGGAGCTCCTACGAGCAGTACTTC. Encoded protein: CASRSSYEQYF.

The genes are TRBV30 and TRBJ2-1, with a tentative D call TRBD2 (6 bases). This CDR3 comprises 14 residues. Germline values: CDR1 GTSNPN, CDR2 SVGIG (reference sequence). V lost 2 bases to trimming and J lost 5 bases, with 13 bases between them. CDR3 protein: CAWSLSGLNNEQFF. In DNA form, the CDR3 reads TGTGCCTGGAGTCTAAGCGGGCTGAACAATGAGCAGTTCTTC.

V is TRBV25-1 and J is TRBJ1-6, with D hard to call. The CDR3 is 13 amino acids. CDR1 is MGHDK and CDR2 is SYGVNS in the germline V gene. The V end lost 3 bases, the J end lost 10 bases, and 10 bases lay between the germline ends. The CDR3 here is CASSDFPQSPLHF. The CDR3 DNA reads TGTGCCAGCAGTGATTTCCCTCAGTCACCCCTCCACTTT.

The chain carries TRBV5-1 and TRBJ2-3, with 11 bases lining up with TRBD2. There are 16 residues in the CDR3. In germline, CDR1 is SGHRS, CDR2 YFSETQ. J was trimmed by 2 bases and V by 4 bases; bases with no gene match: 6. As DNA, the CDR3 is TGCGCCAGCAGCAAGGCTAGCGGGGGGCCCACAGATACGCAGTATTTT. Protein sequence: CASSKASGGPTDTQYF.

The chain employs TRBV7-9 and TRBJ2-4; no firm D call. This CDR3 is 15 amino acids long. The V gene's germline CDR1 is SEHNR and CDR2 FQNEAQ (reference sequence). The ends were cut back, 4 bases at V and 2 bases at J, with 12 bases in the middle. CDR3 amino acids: CASSSYVVTKNIQYF. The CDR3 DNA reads TGTGCCAGCAGCTCCTATGTGGTGACCAAAAACATTCAGTACTTC.

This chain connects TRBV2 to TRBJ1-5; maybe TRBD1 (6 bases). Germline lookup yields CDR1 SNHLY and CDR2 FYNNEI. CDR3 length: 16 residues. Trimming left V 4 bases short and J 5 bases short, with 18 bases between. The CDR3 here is CASSAGRGGPYQPQHF. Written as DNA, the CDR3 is TGTGCCAGCAGTGCCGGCAGGGGAGGTCCGTATCAGCCCCAGCATTTT.

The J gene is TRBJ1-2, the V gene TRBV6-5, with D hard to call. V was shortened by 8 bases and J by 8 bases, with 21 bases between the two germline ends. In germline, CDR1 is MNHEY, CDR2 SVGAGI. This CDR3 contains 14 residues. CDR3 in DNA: TGTGCCAGCGGCCAATCCGGGCAGGTAACCGGCTACACCTTC. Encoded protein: CASGQSGQVTGYTF.

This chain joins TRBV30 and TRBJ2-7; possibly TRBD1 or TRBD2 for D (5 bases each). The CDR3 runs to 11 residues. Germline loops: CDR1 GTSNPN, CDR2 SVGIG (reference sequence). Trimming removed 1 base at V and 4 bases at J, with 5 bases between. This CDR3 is CAWSGGYEQYF. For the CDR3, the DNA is TGTGCCTGGAGTGGGGGGTACGAGCAGTACTTC.

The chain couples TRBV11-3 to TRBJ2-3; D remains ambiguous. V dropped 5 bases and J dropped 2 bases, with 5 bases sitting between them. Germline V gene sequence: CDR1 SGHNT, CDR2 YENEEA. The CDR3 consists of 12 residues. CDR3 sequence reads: CASSVHTDTQYF. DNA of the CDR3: TGTGCCAGCAGCGTCCACACAGATACGCAGTATTTT. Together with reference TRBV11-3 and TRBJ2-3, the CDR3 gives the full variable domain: EAGVVQSPRYKIIEKKQPVAFWCNPISGHNTLYWYLQNLGQGPELLIRYENEEAVDDSQLPKDRFSAERLKGVDSTLKIQPAELGDSAVYLCASSVHTDTQYFGPGTRLTVL.

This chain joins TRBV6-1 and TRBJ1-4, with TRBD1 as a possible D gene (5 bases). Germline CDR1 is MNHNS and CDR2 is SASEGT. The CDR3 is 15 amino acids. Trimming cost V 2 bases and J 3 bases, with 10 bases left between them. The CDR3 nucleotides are TGTGCCAGCAGTGAATTTGGGGCCCCTAATGAAAAACTGTTTTTT. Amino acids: CASSEFGAPNEKLFF.

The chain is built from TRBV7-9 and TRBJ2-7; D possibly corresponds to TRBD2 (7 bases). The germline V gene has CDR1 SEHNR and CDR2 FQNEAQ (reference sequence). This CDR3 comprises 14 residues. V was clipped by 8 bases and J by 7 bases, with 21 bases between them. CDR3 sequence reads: CASGAYGGGGEQYF. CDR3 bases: TGTGCCAGCGGGGCCTATGGGGGGGGCGGTGAGCAGTACTTC.

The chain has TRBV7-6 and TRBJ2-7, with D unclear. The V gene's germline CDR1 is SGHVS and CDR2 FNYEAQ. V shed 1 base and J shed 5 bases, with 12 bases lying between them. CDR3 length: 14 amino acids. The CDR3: CASSLDASWDEQYF. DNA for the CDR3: TGTGCCAGCAGCTTAGACGCGTCTTGGGACGAGCAGTACTTC. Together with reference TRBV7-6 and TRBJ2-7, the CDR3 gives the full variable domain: GAGVSQSPRYKVTKRGQDVALRCDPISGHVSLYWYRQALGQGPEFLTYFNYEAQQDKSGLPNDRFSAERPEGSISTLTIQRTEQRDSAMYRCASSLDASWDEQYFGPGTRLTVT.

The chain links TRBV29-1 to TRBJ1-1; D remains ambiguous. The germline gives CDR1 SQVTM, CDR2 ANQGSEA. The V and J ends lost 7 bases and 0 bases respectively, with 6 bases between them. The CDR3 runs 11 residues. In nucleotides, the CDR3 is TGCAGCGCCCGGGTGAACACTGAAGCTTTCTTT. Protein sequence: CSARVNTEAFF.

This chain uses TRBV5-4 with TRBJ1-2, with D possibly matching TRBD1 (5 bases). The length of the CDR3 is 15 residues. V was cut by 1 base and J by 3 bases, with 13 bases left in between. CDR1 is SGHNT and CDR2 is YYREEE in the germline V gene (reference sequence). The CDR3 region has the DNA TGTGCCAGCAGCTTGAAGGGGCTTGGGGACTATGGCTACACCTTC. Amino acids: CASSLKGLGDYGYTF.

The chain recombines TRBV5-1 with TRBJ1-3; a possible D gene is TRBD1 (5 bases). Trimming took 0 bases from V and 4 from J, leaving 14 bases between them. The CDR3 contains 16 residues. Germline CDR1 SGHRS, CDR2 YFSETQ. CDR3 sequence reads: CASSLGVGAGGNTIYF. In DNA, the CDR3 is TGCGCCAGCAGCTTGGGCGTCGGGGCAGGGGGAAACACCATATATTTT.

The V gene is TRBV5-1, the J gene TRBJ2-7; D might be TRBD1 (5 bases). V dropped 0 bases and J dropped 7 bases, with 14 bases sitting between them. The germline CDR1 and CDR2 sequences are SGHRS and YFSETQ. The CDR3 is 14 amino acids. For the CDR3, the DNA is TGCGCCAGCAGCTTGGGATTCAGGGAAGGGGAGCAGTACTTC. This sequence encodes CASSLGFREGEQYF.

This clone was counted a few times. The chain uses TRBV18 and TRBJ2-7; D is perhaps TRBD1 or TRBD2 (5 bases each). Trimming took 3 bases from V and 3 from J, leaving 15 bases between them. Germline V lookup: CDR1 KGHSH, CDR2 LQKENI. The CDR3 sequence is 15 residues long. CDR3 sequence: CASSPGVAEYYEQYF. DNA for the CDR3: TGTGCCAGCTCACCGGGGGTGGCGGAGTACTACGAGCAGTACTTC.

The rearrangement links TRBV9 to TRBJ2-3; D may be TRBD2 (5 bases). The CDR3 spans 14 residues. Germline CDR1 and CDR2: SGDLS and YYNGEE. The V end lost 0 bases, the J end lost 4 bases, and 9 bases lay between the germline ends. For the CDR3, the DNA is TGTGCCAGCAGCGTAGCGGGGTTCCCAGATACGCAGTATTTT. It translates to CASSVAGFPDTQYF.